This TCR beta chain was identified in a study of Ad26.COV2.S vaccination and SARS-CoV-2 variants. General observations from the study: Vaccinees displayed broader spike-specific TCR repertoires than placebo recipients. Placebo recipients and vaccine recipients were similar in non-spike TCR breadth. TCR breadth and depth estimates may have understated total T cell responses. It was reported that spike-specific CD8+ and CD4+ T cell responses were substantially broad after vaccination.

Profiled with immunoSEQ multiplex PCR; TCRdb holds only in-frame clones, not every one. Of around 370,000 clones listed, around 92% are singletons. The germline V gene encodes CDR1 LGHDT and CDR2 YNNKEL (reference sequence). The ends were cut back, 0 bases at V and 3 bases at J, with 8 bases in the middle. The CDR3 is 14 residues long. On this clone: Its antigen is currently unknown.

The source of this sequence is a human donor who had recovered from COVID-19. The material was peripheral blood, obtained after recovery from COVID-19. V usage is TRBV3-1 (or the pseudogene TRBV3-2) and J usage is TRBJ1-2; no firm D call. CDR3 bases: TGTGCCAGCAGCCAAGATTGGACGGACTATGGCTACACCTTC. This gives the protein CASSQDWTDYGYTF.